The 20 T cell receptor beta chains in this list originate from one sample, sequenced in a study of beta chain features in type 1 diabetes. Overall study results and limits: There was a moderate but significant shortening of TCRB CDR3s in all four CD4+ subsets of Type 1 diabetes patients.

Their antigens are not known. Every bit of the isolated RNA underwent reverse transcription, so sequencing read expressed TCRB transcripts. Here immunoSEQ multiplex PCR was the method, and the copy in TCRdb shows in-frame clones only, minus some. The sample includes some 700,000 clones, roughly 12% of them seen just once. The sample taken for sequencing was naive CD4+ T cells from blood. All receptors derive from a man in his late teens or twenties with type 1 diabetes.

In its sample, this clone was seen a few times. The chain recombines TRBV10-3 with TRBJ1-5; the D gene is possibly TRBD1 (5 bases). V lost 10 bases, J lost 0 bases, and 10 bases lay in between. CDR1 is ENHRY, CDR2 SYGVKD, per germline. This CDR3 has 13 residues. CDR3: CATTRDSNQPQHF. CDR3 bases: TGTGCCACCACCAGGGATAGCAATCAGCCCCAGCATTTT.

The chain joins TRBV7-2 to TRBJ1-5; 9 nucleotides align to TRBD1. The length of the CDR3 is 15 residues. Germline-derived CDR1 and CDR2 are SGHTA and FQGNSA. V trimming: 5 bases; J trimming: 6 bases; junction bases outside the gene matches: 8. CDR3: CASSLPQGASQPQHF. The CDR3, as DNA: TGTGCCAGCAGCCTACCACAGGGGGCCAGTCAGCCCCAGCATTTT.

CDR3 DNA sequence: TGTGCCAGCAGCACAGGGACAGATAAACAAGAGACCCAGTACTTC. Its protein product is CASSTGTDKQETQYF. This chain connects TRBV11-3 to TRBJ2-5; 7 positions match TRBD1. CDR1 and CDR2 from the germline V gene are SGHNT and YENEEA. V shed 5 bases and J 2 bases; nucleotides not matched to a gene: 8. The CDR3 extends over 15 amino acids.

The chain employs TRBV23-1 and TRBJ1-3, with TRBD1 matching over 10 bases. TRBV23-1 is classed as an ORF, of uncertain function. The CDR3 sequence is 17 residues long. V lost 4 bases and J lost 2; bases outside the gene matches: 8. The CDR3 region is CASSPRAGTGAGNTIYF. CDR3 DNA: TGCGCCAGCAGTCCAAGGGCCGGGACAGGGGCTGGAAACACCATATATTTT.

V and J are TRBV6-5 and TRBJ1-2; 9 bases align to TRBD1. CDR3 length: 15 amino acids. The trim removed 4 bases at V and 6 bases at J, leaving 9 bases unmatched. Per the germline V gene, CDR1 is MNHEY and CDR2 is SVGAGI. The CDR3 nucleotides are TGTGCCAGCAGTTCGATTACAGGGGGCGCGCATGGCTACACCTTC. Its protein is CASSSITGGAHGYTF.

The genes are TRBV7-8 and TRBJ2-5; 7 bases match TRBD1. Germline CDR1 and CDR2: SGHVS and FQNEAQ. After removal of 6 bases from V and 4 bases from J, the junction contained 5 bases not matched to a gene. The CDR3 has 13 residues. CDR3 sequence: CASRPTGVETQYF. CDR3 bases: TGTGCCAGCAGGCCAACAGGGGTAGAGACCCAGTACTTC. The full variable domain, rest sourced from reference TRBV7-8 and TRBJ2-5, is GAGVSQSPRYKVAKRGQDVALRCDPISGHVSLFWYQQALGQGPEFLTYFQNEAQLDKSGLPSDRFFAERPEGSVSTLKIQRTQQEDSAVYLCASRPTGVETQYFGPGTRLLVL.

The sample holds a few counts of this clone. The rearrangement uses TRBV9 and TRBJ2-7; 9 positions agree with TRBD1. This CDR3 has 14 residues. The germline V gene has CDR1 SGDLS and CDR2 YYNGEE. V was pared by 6 bases and J by 5 bases, with 9 bases of the junction left unmatched. CDR3 bases: TGTGCCAGCAACCTCCGGGACAGGGTTCACGAGCAGTACTTC. Translated: CASNLRDRVHEQYF.

This clone was seen only a few times. V is TRBV28 and J is TRBJ1-2, with 8 bases fitting TRBD1. Germline V gene sequence: CDR1 MDHEN, CDR2 SYDVKM. Unmatched junction bases numbered 5, after V lost 6 bases and J lost 8 bases. The CDR3 spans 12 residues. The CDR3 DNA sequence: TGTGCCAGCAGACCAGGGGGCTCGGGCTACACCTTC. This codes for CASRPGGSGYTF.

J is TRBJ1-1 and V is TRBV7-9; D remains unclear. V lost 6 bases, J lost 8 bases, and 16 bases lay in between. This CDR3 comprises 13 residues. CDR1 is SEHNR and CDR2 is FQNEAQ in the germline V gene (reference sequence). The CDR3 nucleotides are TGTGCCAGCAGTCCACGGCCTGCGGGGGAAGCTTTCTTT. It codes for CASSPRPAGEAFF.

The rearrangement uses TRBV7-2 and TRBJ1-2; D possibly corresponds to TRBD1 (5 bases). Germline CDR1 reads SGHTA; CDR2 reads FQGNSA. V dropped 5 bases and J dropped 4 bases, with 20 bases sitting between them. CDR3 length equals 16 residues. Here the CDR3 reads CASSRWAGTTAYGYTF. CDR3 nucleotides: TGTGCCAGCAGCCGATGGGCAGGGACGACGGCCTATGGCTACACCTTC. Supplemented by reference TRBV7-2 and TRBJ1-2, the full variable domain reads GAGVSQSPSNKVTEKGKDVELRCDPISGHTALYWYRQSLGQGLEFLIYFQGNSAPDKSGLPSDRFSAERTGGSVSTLTIQRTQQEDSAVYLCASSRWAGTTAYGYTFGSGTRLTVV.

This clone occurred a few times. The chain carries TRBV15 and TRBJ1-2; D unclear. The CDR3 is 14 amino acids. Germline CDR1 LNHNV, CDR2 YYDKDF (reference sequence). Trimming shortened V by 5 bases and J by 4 bases, and 14 bases separated the two germline ends. The CDR3, as DNA: TGTGCCACCAGCGAAGACTCCTCAATCTATGGCTACACCTTC. Translated: CATSEDSSIYGYTF.

This clone has a handful of counts. V gene TRBV10-3 combines with J gene TRBJ1-2; D is ambiguous. Per germline, CDR1 ENHRY and CDR2 SYGVKD. V was pared by 2 bases and J by 8 bases, with 12 bases between. The CDR3 consists of 13 residues. The CDR3 DNA is TGTGCCATCAGTGAGACGGAACGGACGGGCTACACCTTC. It specifies CAISETERTGYTF.

This clone was seen only a few times. V and J are TRBV7-2 and TRBJ2-1, with TRBD1 identical over 8 bases. This CDR3 region has 14 residues. Germline loops: CDR1 SGHTA, CDR2 FQGNSA. With V trimmed by 5 bases and J by 6 bases, 6 bases remained unmatched. CDR3 loop: CASSIDRGGNEQFF. The CDR3 bases are TGTGCCAGCAGCATCGACAGGGGAGGCAATGAGCAGTTCTTC.

This clone was seen more than once but under ten times. The chain uses TRBV19 and TRBJ1-1; D gene ambiguous. The germline V gene has CDR1 LNHDA and CDR2 SQIVND (reference sequence). With 0 bases removed from V and 1 base from J, the gap between germline ends came to 9 bases. The CDR3 length is 15 residues. The DNA for the CDR3 is TGTGCCAGTAGTATAGAGTCCAGCGGGAACACTGAAGCTTTCTTT. It is translated as CASSIESSGNTEAFF.

The chain links TRBV30 to TRBJ1-2; maybe TRBD1 (6 bases). The CDR3 runs to 13 residues. Germline V gene lookup returns CDR1 GTSNPN and CDR2 SVGIG (reference sequence). V lost 2 bases and J 3 bases, leaving 10 bases between the germline ends. The CDR3 reads CAWSLGGDYGYTF. The CDR3 coding sequence is TGTGCCTGGAGTTTAGGGGGAGACTATGGCTACACCTTC.

This clone appeared a few times. Its ends do not fully match the called genes, so a read error is possible. This chain joins TRBV4-1 and TRBJ1-4; no clear D. CDR1 is MGHRA, CDR2 YSYEKL, per germline. The CDR3 length is 12 residues. The CDR3 nucleotides are TGTGCCAGCAGCCAAGATTGGGAAAAACTGTTTTTT. Residues: CASSQDWEKLFF.

This clone was observed a handful of times. V usage is TRBV5-1 and J usage is TRBJ2-7, with TRBD1 matching over 7 bases. V shed 4 bases and J 4 bases; nucleotides not matched to a gene: 8. CDR3 size: 14 residues. The germline V gene encodes CDR1 SGHRS and CDR2 YFSETQ. Here the CDR3 reads CASSDTGQSYEQYF. The CDR3 nucleotides read TGCGCCAGCAGCGACACGGGACAGTCTTACGAGCAGTACTTC.

The rearrangement links TRBV9 to TRBJ2-3, with 9 bases identical to TRBD1. This CDR3 has 16 amino acids. Germline V lookup: CDR1 SGDLS, CDR2 YYNGEE. Trimming took 0 bases from V and 5 from J; bases not matched to a gene: 7. In DNA, the CDR3 is TGTGCCAGCAGCGTAGAGATGGGACAGGGAATAGATACGCAGTATTTT. Its translation: CASSVEMGQGIDTQYF.

The chain carries TRBV27 and TRBJ2-7; D unclear. CDR3 length: 14 amino acids. The germline gives CDR1 MNHEY, CDR2 SMNVEV (reference sequence). V was clipped by 0 bases and J by 6 bases, with 12 bases between them. The CDR3 DNA reads TGTGCCAGCAGTTTATCGAACGGAGTGGGCGAGCAGTACTTC. Its translation is CASSLSNGVGEQYF.

This clone was found a few times. The J gene is TRBJ1-6, the V gene TRBV11-1, with a possible D match to TRBD1 (5 bases). This CDR3 region has 16 residues. Germline assignment: CDR1 SGHAT and CDR2 FQDESV (reference sequence). Trimming removed 4 bases at V and 10 bases at J, with 20 bases between. CDR3 sequence: CASSSPAAGLYSPLHF. In DNA form, the CDR3 reads TGTGCCAGCAGCTCCCCCGCCGCGGGACTATACTCACCCCTCCACTTT.